This TCR beta chain was retrieved from a study of cytomegalovirus exposure and HLA in healthy donors (dated by TCRdb to about 2017). Study-level background: An earlier analysis of more than 550 of the donors reported over 250 Gb of sequence data and roughly 120 million unique TCR beta sequences obtained from around 170 million T cells. A later genetic analysis used genome-wide SNP genotypes for about three fifths of the 666 donors, treating that subset as a discovery cohort. The study profiled the T cell repertoires of about 640 subjects by immunosequencing and related them to cytomegalovirus serostatus. Besides the first cohort of 500 to 700 subjects, a separate validation cohort made up of over 95 different subjects was used. Typing coverage varied by locus: roughly 620-630 donors for A, B, C, DRB1 and DQB1; about 520 for DQA1; approximately 570 for DPA1; 450 to 480 for DPB1. An earlier analysis of more than 450 of the donors used high-throughput TCR beta sequencing to judge whether each TCR beta V gene segment behaved as functional or pseudogenic. HLA typing covered class I and class II loci at four-digit resolution. On average, around 200,000 unique TCR beta nucleotide sequences were sequenced per donor among 398 genotyped donors of the cohort, with roughly 18% of those sequences being non-productive. A later analysis re-analyzed previously published TCR beta repertoires from approximately 670 donors and added high-resolution HLA genotyping to study TCR occurrence patterns. The study aimed to test whether signatures of past pathogen exposure could be identified by cataloging public T cell receptors. The later analysis used no new phenotypic data to find candidate immune exposures, relying instead on TCR beta sequences and their occurrence across donors. High-throughput TCR immunosequencing, statistical association of individual TCRs with disease status, and machine learning were combined to predict cytomegalovirus infection status. Several DR-DQ haplotypes were handled as single units for association and clustering because linkage in the cohort was strong. All discovery cohort repertoires had been generated on a single sequencing platform. Alongside the repertoire data, information on donor age, sex, ethnicity and CMV serostatus was compiled. Of the approximately 370 genotyped donors, roughly 76% were placed in the genetic ancestry cluster associated with self-reported Caucasian donors. An early release that covered about 600 HLA-typed donors contained around 300 gigabases of sequencing data and some 87 million unique TCR sequences. Here is what the overall study found, with its caveats: A later analysis reported that several top co-occurrence clusters appeared linked to parvovirus B19, influenza, CMV and Epstein-Barr virus. In vitro tests confirmed that a few of the cytomegalovirus-associated TCR beta chains recognize cytomegalovirus antigens. A further reported finding was that TCR beta sequences accurately predicted the HLA-A and HLA-B alleles for most subjects in the first cohort. Because counts were too low, 15 to 20 rarely observed V segments, including chromosome 9 orphons, were left out of the earlier analysis of some 600 of the donors. Because HLA typing was missing for some donors at each locus, association tests included only the typed subset. A cluster of highly shared sequence variants was judged likely to be a technical artifact of the sequencing pipeline. In both the original and validation cohorts, the classifier was reported to diagnose cytomegalovirus status with high specificity and sensitivity. In a later analysis, the rate of TCR association differed among HLA loci, with DRB1 alleles having the most associated TCRs and HLA-C alleles having the fewest. Linkage disequilibrium might explain the correlated functional status among segregating V segments, but an unknown experimental factor could not be ruled out. The study listed around 160 TCR beta chains as associated with cytomegalovirus. Specific HLA alleles were associated with 15,000 to 20,000 TCR beta sequences at a false discovery rate of 0.05 in a later analysis. According to a later genetic analysis, donors in an Asian-associated ancestry cluster had fewer N-insertions in productive TCRs than the approximately 650-donor mean. While some public TCRs were present in many individuals, most TCR sequences turned up only very rarely across donors. In a later analysis, HLA-associated TCR beta chains showed more clonal expansion and lower generation probabilities than non-associated chains that were equally common. In a later genetic analysis, a missense DCLRE1C variant was associated with V-gene and J-gene trimming of TCR beta chains, and the association was replicated in an independent cohort. CMV serostatus was the only immune exposure information available for the cohort. In this cohort, only TCR beta chains were sequenced, and detectable features were limited by the absence of alpha or paired-chain data. Broadly in line with IMGT annotations, most TCR beta V segments showed up in productive rearrangements about 87% or about 30% of the time in an earlier analysis of roughly 590 of the donors. According to a later analysis, most CMV-associated TCR beta chains appeared to be HLA-restricted, and the HLA associations seemed to be driven largely by CMV exposure. Strong co-occurrence of HLA alleles, especially DR and DQ, made assigning TCR associations to individual alleles difficult. Roughly uniform sequencing depth across donors was assumed in presence/absence analyses, although this assumption may not hold. It was suggested by the authors that the approach could potentially be generalized to other disease states and immunological phenotypes.

The library was generated by the immunoSEQ multiplex PCR assay. For the multiplex PCR, a mixture combining 60 forward primers for TCR Vbeta segments and 13 reverse primers for TCR Jbeta segments was used. The CDR3 region of rearranged TCR beta genes was amplified from genomic DNA by a multiplex PCR assay. On the Illumina HiSeq System, the amplified TCR beta libraries were sequenced as 87-base-pair reads. In the source study's methods: In a later analysis, 77 million or so unique TCR beta chains were counted across the approximately 670 repertoires, and approximately 11 million of these chains were shared by at least two donors. A nearest-neighbor algorithm error-corrected the raw reads and collapsed the reads into unique sequences, merging closely related sequences to remove PCR and sequencing errors. To assign V, D and J gene segments, CDR3 sequences were aligned to IMGT reference sequences. For a sequence to be retained, a match of at least six nucleotides was required to both a V gene segment and a J gene segment. A rearrangement counted as productive if the CDR3 had no stop codons and remained in frame with V and J, and every other rearrangement counted as non-productive. CDR3 was defined by IMGT convention, running from the second conserved V-encoded cysteine to the conserved J-encoded phenylalanine. Sequences without an unambiguous match to a single V gene segment were excluded from the earlier analysis of about 630 of the donors. An earlier analysis of fewer than 650 of the donors classified V segments as functional when productive rearrangements were above 56.7% and as segregating when the standard deviation between donors was above 5%. A statistical classification framework was built for diagnosing cytomegalovirus status from the catalog of TCR beta chain sequences. V and J gene assignment, in a later analysis, came from comparing TCR nucleotide sequences with IMGT/GENE-DB human TR gene sequences. A later analysis assigned CDR3 sequences and most-parsimonious VDJ recombination scenarios with the TCRdist pipeline. A later analysis defined each TCR beta chain by its CDR3 amino acid sequence plus V-gene family, and excluded reads lacking a unique V-gene family. As a way to deal with suspected cross-contamination and a sequencing artifact, a later analysis dropped approximately 590 nucleotide sequences that were highly shared and had low generation probability. In a later analysis, a clonal expansion index for each public chain was calculated from normalized within-repertoire ranks of inferred template counts. Generation probabilities in a later analysis came from a VDJ recombination model fitted to out-of-frame rearrangements, and those results were checked against IGoR. In a later analysis, hypergeometric tests were used to score TCR-TCR, TCR-HLA and TCR-CMV co-occurrence, with a repertoire-size bias correction applied to TCR pairs. In a later analysis, false discovery rates were estimated by permuting HLA or CMV assignments 20 times. In a later analysis, co-occurring TCRs were grouped with DBSCAN, and TCRdist sequence similarity was added when clustering was performed within HLA-allele-positive subsets. For co-occurrence clustering, repertoires with fewer than 30,000 or more than 120,000 public chains were excluded, along with 4 to 6 repertoires with anomalous nucleotide sharing. The table comes from immuneACCESS by way of TCRdb, which keeps in-frame sequences with V and J called. Part of the clones is missing from these tables; in studies checked, under half for an unresolved V gene and the rest for unknown reasons. V and J calls and clone size follow that table, whereas D and trimming were derived from the DNA. In this sample the table shows roughly 200,000 clones, about 70% of which occur a single time. The ten largest clones add up to about 1.7% of the sample.

The cohort was made up of roughly 670 healthy bone marrow donors. All cohort members were sampled while nominally healthy, although unrecorded immune exposures were likely present. The donor was CMV seronegative and was included in the group of a few hundred seronegative cohort members. Every donor gave a peripheral blood sample, and the peripheral blood mononuclear cells from that sample were used for TCR beta sequencing. Genomic DNA extraction from the blood cell samples was performed with the Qiagen DNeasy Blood Extraction Kit. In this sample, this clone turned up a few times. The antigen it binds to is not known. There are no base qualities to consult, and no much larger clone falls within one base. This receptor was identified in a woman in her 30s in good health and CMV-seronegative. Source material: PBMCs.

The DNA sequence is given as TGTGCCAGCAGCTCGAACAGGGGGCCTGGGAACATTCAGTACTTC. Translated, this is CASSSNRGPGNIQYF. The chain couples TRBV11-2 to TRBJ2-4, with 9 central nucleotides matching TRBD1. Its CDR3 holds 15 amino acids, cysteine through phenylalanine. Only CDR3 DNA is held: 45 bases, read in frame from base 1. Via the germline V gene, CDR1 is SGHAT and CDR2 FQNNGV. Germline trimming: 4 bases from V, 7 bases from J; junction bases outside gene matches: 8.